Listed below are T cell receptor beta chains from one sample, sequenced in a study of blood T cell repertoires in COVID-19. The data were produced by immunoSEQ multiplex PCR, yet TCRdb's version contains in-frame clones alone and is incomplete. The sample carries around 150,000 clones, around 80% recorded once. The material sequenced was PBMCs or T cells enriched from blood (not recorded which). The receptors stem from a man aged 50 or older who had recovered from COVID-19. Both conserved end residues are part of each CDR3. The D gene is left open where the match is weak. The size entry is marked missing in some rows and otherwise reads once, few, many or a size class.

v_call,j_call,clone_size,d_call,cdr3_aa,cdr3_nt
TRBV18,TRBJ2-3,-,TRBD2,CASSPRGGSTDTQYF,TGTGCCAGCTCGCCACGGGGGGGCAGCACAGATACGCAGTATTTT
TRBV29-1,TRBJ1-2,-,TRBD1,CSAAQGAYGYTF,TGCAGCGCCGCACAGGGGGCCTATGGCTACACCTTC
TRBV7-9,TRBJ1-2,once,TRBD1,CASSLGDSYNYGYTF,TGTGCCAGCAGCTTGGGGGACAGCTATAACTATGGCTACACCTTC
TRBV4-2,TRBJ2-7,-,TRBD2,CASSHGSGGASYEQYF,TGTGCCAGCAGCCACGGTAGCGGGGGGGCCTCCTACGAGCAGTACTTC
TRBV3-1/TRBV3-2,TRBJ1-3,few,-,CASSQGGQISGNTIYF,TGTGCCAGCAGCCAAGGGGGGCAGATCTCTGGAAACACCATATATTTT
TRBV5-1,TRBJ2-3,-,-,CASSLTGFSSTDTQYF,TGCGCCAGCAGCTTAACAGGGTTCTCTAGCACAGATACGCAGTATTTT
TRBV9,TRBJ2-7,once,TRBD2,CASSVEGSGAYEQYF,TGTGCCAGCAGCGTAGAGGGTAGCGGGGCCTACGAGCAGTACTTC
TRBV9,TRBJ1-1,once,-,CASSVGGRTEAFF,TGTGCCAGCAGCGTAGGAGGGCGGACTGAAGCTTTCTTT
TRBV19,TRBJ2-3,few,TRBD2,CASKQRGGSDTQYF,TGTGCCAGTAAGCAGCGGGGGGGCTCTGATACGCAGTATTTT
TRBV2,TRBJ1-5,-,-,CASSEMGGPSNQPQHF,TGTGCCAGCAGTGAAATGGGGGGACCTAGCAATCAGCCCCAGCATTTT
TRBV7-2,TRBJ1-4,-,-,CASSQNRPRNNEKLFF,TGTGCCAGCAGCCAAAACCGACCGAGGAATAATGAAAAACTGTTTTTT
TRBV25-1,TRBJ1-6,-,TRBD1,CASSEQGASPLHF,TGTGCCAGCAGTGAACAGGGGGCTTCACCCCTCCACTTT
TRBV30,TRBJ1-2,-,TRBD1,CAWVDRETVNYGYTF,TGTGCCTGGGTGGACAGGGAAACTGTTAACTATGGCTACACCTTC
TRBV7-9,TRBJ1-2,-,-,CASSLVQPFGYGYTF,TGTGCCAGCAGCTTAGTACAGCCATTTGGCTATGGCTACACCTTC
TRBV25-1,TRBJ1-6,-,TRBD1,CASSGGQGWRSPLHF,TGTGCCAGCAGTGGGGGACAGGGGTGGCGGTCACCCCTCCACTTT
TRBV5-4,TRBJ1-6,-,TRBD1,CASSRGQGTSSYNSPLHF,TGTGCCAGCAGCCGAGGACAGGGGACGAGCTCCTATAATTCACCCCTCCACTTT
TRBV2,TRBJ2-5,-,-,CASSVSGVQETQYF,TGTGCCAGCAGTGTCTCAGGGGTCCAAGAGACCCAGTACTTC
TRBV9,TRBJ1-1,-,-,CASSPAVADTEAFF,TGTGCCAGCAGCCCAGCGGTTGCGGACACTGAAGCTTTCTTT
TRBV3-1/TRBV3-2,TRBJ1-3,-,-,CASSPRGLGSGNTIYF,TGTGCCAGCAGCCCTCGCGGGTTGGGCTCTGGAAACACCATATATTTT
TRBV2,TRBJ1-6,few,TRBD1,CASSRDRDPYNSPLHF,TGTGCCAGCAGTCGCGACAGGGATCCCTATAATTCACCCCTCCACTTT
TRBV29-1,TRBJ2-7,-,-,CSVEGAGRQYF,TGCAGCGTTGAGGGGGCAGGCCGTCAGTACTTC
TRBV6-5,TRBJ1-4,-,TRBD1,CASRSGGRWNEKLFF,TGTGCCAGCAGGTCAGGGGGGAGATGGAATGAAAAACTGTTTTTT
TRBV5-6,TRBJ2-2,-,-,CASSLGAIQTSANTGELFF,TGTGCCAGCAGCTTGGGGGCGATCCAGACCTCCGCGAACACCGGGGAGCTGTTTTTT
TRBV27,TRBJ2-7,-,-,CASRHPTGGLYEQYF,TGTGCCAGCAGACATCCAACCGGGGGTCTCTACGAGCAGTACTTC
TRBV7-8,TRBJ2-3,-,TRBD1,CASSPRGTERTSTDTQYF,TGTGCCAGCAGCCCGAGGGGGACAGAACGAACTAGCACAGATACGCAGTATTTT
TRBV19,TRBJ1-6,once,-,CASSINSRNSPLHF,TGTGCCAGTAGTATTAACAGCAGGAATTCACCCCTCCACTTT
TRBV4-3,TRBJ1-2,-,-,CASSQEGGYGYTF,TGCGCCAGCAGCCAAGAGGGAGGGTATGGCTACACCTTC
TRBV15,TRBJ2-3,once,-,CATSRGQEGTQYF,TGTGCCACCAGCAGGGGGCAGGAGGGTACGCAGTATTTT
TRBV5-6,TRBJ2-2,-,-,CASSLWETGYTGELFF,TGTGCCAGCAGCCTCTGGGAAACAGGGTACACCGGGGAGCTGTTTTTT
TRBV2,TRBJ2-7,-,-,CASKAGRSYEQYF,TGTGCCAGCAAGGCAGGCCGTTCCTACGAGCAGTACTTC
TRBV3-1/TRBV3-2,TRBJ2-7,once,-,CASSQDAAYEQYF,TGTGCCAGCAGCCAAGACGCGGCCTACGAGCAGTACTTC
TRBV7-6,TRBJ2-2,-,-,CASSRAGAGELFF,TGTGCCAGCAGCCGGGCCGGGGCCGGGGAGCTGTTTTTT
TRBV18,TRBJ1-4,-,TRBD1,CASGGQGGDEKLFF,TGTGCCAGCGGAGGACAGGGGGGAGATGAAAAACTGTTTTTT
TRBV5-6,TRBJ2-2,-,-,CASRATGLGELFF,TGTGCCAGCAGAGCCACAGGATTGGGGGAGCTGTTTTTT
TRBV5-1,TRBJ2-3,-,-,CASSFLQGKADTQYF,TGCGCCAGCAGCTTTTTACAGGGAAAAGCAGATACGCAGTATTTT
TRBV11-3,TRBJ2-3,-,-,CASSSSGPDTQYF,TGTGCCAGCAGCTCGAGCGGCCCAGATACGCAGTATTTT
TRBV11-1,TRBJ1-1,-,-,CASSLGVGDTEAFF,TGTGCCAGCAGCTTAGGGGTGGGCGACACTGAAGCTTTCTTT
TRBV3-1/TRBV3-2,TRBJ2-3,-,TRBD2,CASSQVAGGQDTQYF,TGTGCCAGCAGCCAAGTAGCGGGGGGACAAGATACGCAGTATTTT